This TCR beta chain is from a study of blood T cell repertoires in COVID-19. In the study overall: The United States, Italy and Spain supplied acute and convalescent COVID-19 samples.

Trimming pared 2 bases from V and 4 bases from J, leaving 15 bases between. Germline CDR1 and CDR2: SGDLS and YYNGEE. The CDR3 has 16 residues. This table comes from immunoSEQ multiplex PCR, and its TCRdb copy is limited to in-frame clones, with some not included. Of hundreds of thousands of clones in the sample, around 84% are singletons; the top ten hold around 4.1%. This clone was counted only a few times. The origin of this receptor is a man between 25 and 39 years old with acute COVID-19. Sequencing used PBMCs or T cells enriched from blood (not recorded which). The V gene is TRBV9, the J gene TRBJ2-2; D possibly corresponds to TRBD1 (5 bases). This CDR3 is CASSVSPGIRTGELFF. The CDR3 DNA sequence: TGTGCCAGCAGCGTTTCTCCAGGGATTCGCACCGGGGAGCTGTTTTTT.